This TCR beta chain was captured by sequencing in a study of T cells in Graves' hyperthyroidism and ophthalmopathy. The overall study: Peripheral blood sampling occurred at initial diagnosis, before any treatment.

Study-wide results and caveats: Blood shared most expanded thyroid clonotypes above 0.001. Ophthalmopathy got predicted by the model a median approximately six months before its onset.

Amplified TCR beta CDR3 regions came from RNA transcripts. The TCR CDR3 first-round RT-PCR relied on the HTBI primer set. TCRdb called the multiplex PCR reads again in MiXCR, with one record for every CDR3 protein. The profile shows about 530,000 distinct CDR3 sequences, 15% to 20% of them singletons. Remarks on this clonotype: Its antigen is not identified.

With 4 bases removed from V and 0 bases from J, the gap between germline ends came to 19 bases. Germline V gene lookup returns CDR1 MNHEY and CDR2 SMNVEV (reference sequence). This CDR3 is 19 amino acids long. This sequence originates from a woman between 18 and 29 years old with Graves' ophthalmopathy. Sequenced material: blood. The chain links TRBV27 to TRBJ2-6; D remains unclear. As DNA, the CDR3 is TGTGCCAGCAGTTCAAACGTGGACGGATCTTACTCTGGGGCCAACGTCCTGACTTTC. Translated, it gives CASSSNVDGSYSGANVLTF.